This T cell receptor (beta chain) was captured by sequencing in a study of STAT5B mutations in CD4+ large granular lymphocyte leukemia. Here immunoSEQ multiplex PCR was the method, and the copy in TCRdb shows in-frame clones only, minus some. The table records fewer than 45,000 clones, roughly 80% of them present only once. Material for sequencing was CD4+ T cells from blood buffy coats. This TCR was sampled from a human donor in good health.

CDR3 sequence (DNA): TGTGCCAGCACCACCCCAGCGGGGCACTACGAGCAGTACTTC. This encodes CASTTPAGHYEQYF. This chain uses TRBV5-6 with TRBJ2-7; 7 bases map to TRBD2. The CDR3 runs to 14 residues. Losses at the gene ends were 6 bases for V and 3 bases for J; bases not matched to a gene: 9. The germline V gene encodes CDR1 SGHDT and CDR2 YYEEEE.